This TCR beta chain was sequenced in a study of post-analysis software for immune sequencing data. Study information: The patients showed relapsing-remitting, secondary progressive and progressive-relapsing multiple sclerosis courses. Findings and limits, study-wide: In multiple sclerosis, normalized Chao1 diversity was significantly below that of controls. TRBV segments more frequent in patients than in controls numbered several and included TRBV5-6, TRBV5-1 and TRBV20-1.

This CDR3 contains 15 residues. CDR1 is MDHEN, CDR2 SYDVKM, per germline. J lost 10 bases, V lost 3 bases, and 6 bases had no gene match. Regarding this clonotype: Its antigen is unknown.

The TCR beta cDNA libraries contained unique molecular identifiers. From 1 to 10 million T cells, about 500,000 cDNA molecules were obtained. MiXCR, applied by TCRdb to the PCR reads, yields one record per CDR3 protein. This table has over 700,000 distinct CDR3 sequences, about 27% appearing once. The material sequenced was blood. The chain joins TRBV28 to TRBJ1-6, with 10 bases identical to TRBD1. The receptor was derived from a girl under 18 with multiple sclerosis. CDR3 region: CASSLRGQGYSPLHF. CDR3 coding DNA: TGTGCCAGCAGTTTGCGGGGACAGGGGTACTCACCCCTCCACTTT. The complete variable domain, with remaining parts taken from reference TRBV28 and TRBJ1-6, reads DVKVTQSSRYLVKRTGEKVFLECVQDMDHENMFWYRQDPGLGLRLIYFSYDVKMKEKGDIPEGYSVSREKKERFSLILESASTNQTSMYLCASSLRGQGYSPLHFGNGTRLTVT.